A selection of T cell receptor beta chains follows, all from one sample in a study of blood T cell repertoires in COVID-19. The repertoire was sequenced with immunoSEQ multiplex PCR; TCRdb's copy has only in-frame clones and lacks some. Seen here are 200,000 to 250,000 clones, approximately 91% observed once, and the top ten hold 2.7%. The sample comprised peripheral blood. All receptors come from a woman between 55 and 75 years old with acute or convalescent COVID-19. The CDR3 runs from the conserved cysteine through the conserved F or W. Each record gives: J gene, V gene, clone size, D gene, CDR3 protein, CDR3 DNA. D genes are given only for firm matches. The size of a clone is reported for some rows only, either as once, few or many, or as a class for expanded clones.

j_call: TRBJ2-3
v_call: TRBV6-6
clone_size: NA
d_call: TRBD2
cdr3_aa: CASSRNAGRARKDTQYF
cdr3_nt: TGTGCCAGCAGTCGGAACGCGGGGAGGGCCCGAAAAGATACGCAGTATTTT

j_call: TRBJ2-1
v_call: TRBV3-1/TRBV3-2
clone_size: NA
d_call: TRBD2
cdr3_aa: CASQRSGGRNEQFF
cdr3_nt: TGTGCCAGCCAGAGGAGCGGGGGGAGGAATGAGCAGTTCTTC

j_call: TRBJ1-5
v_call: TRBV27
clone_size: NA
d_call: NA
cdr3_aa: CASSWEINQPQHF
cdr3_nt: TGTGCCAGCAGTTGGGAGATCAATCAGCCCCAGCATTTT

j_call: TRBJ1-2
v_call: TRBV27
clone_size: NA
d_call: NA
cdr3_aa: CASSPTARGANYGYTF
cdr3_nt: TGTGCCAGCAGCCCAACCGCCCGTGGAGCTAACTATGGCTACACCTTC

j_call: TRBJ2-5
v_call: TRBV3-1/TRBV3-2
clone_size: NA
d_call: TRBD2
cdr3_aa: CASTPSGSLGTQYF
cdr3_nt: TGTGCCAGTACCCCTAGCGGGAGCCTGGGGACCCAGTACTTC

j_call: TRBJ2-7
v_call: TRBV6-2/TRBV6-3
clone_size: once
d_call: NA
cdr3_aa: CASSTPLGHEQYF
cdr3_nt: TGTGCCAGCAGTACCCCACTAGGCCACGAGCAGTACTTC

j_call: TRBJ2-1
v_call: TRBV25-1
clone_size: NA
d_call: NA
cdr3_aa: CASSEYSGDEQFF
cdr3_nt: TGTGCCAGCAGTGAATATTCGGGGGATGAGCAGTTCTTC

j_call: TRBJ2-7
v_call: TRBV15
clone_size: NA
d_call: NA
cdr3_aa: CATSLDYTPSEQYF
cdr3_nt: TGTGCCACCAGCTTAGACTATACCCCGAGCGAGCAGTACTTC

j_call: TRBJ1-1
v_call: TRBV9
clone_size: NA
d_call: NA
cdr3_aa: CASSVAGAMNTEAFF
cdr3_nt: TGTGCCAGCAGCGTAGCTGGGGCTATGAACACTGAAGCTTTCTTT

j_call: TRBJ2-3
v_call: TRBV9
clone_size: NA
d_call: NA
cdr3_aa: CASSAHLGTDTQYF
cdr3_nt: TGTGCCAGCAGCGCACATCTGGGCACAGATACGCAGTATTTT

j_call: TRBJ1-3
v_call: TRBV5-5
clone_size: NA
d_call: NA
cdr3_aa: CASSLTGGPGNTIYF
cdr3_nt: TGTGCCAGCAGCTTAACGGGAGGGCCCGGAAACACCATATATTTT

j_call: TRBJ2-3
v_call: TRBV29-1
clone_size: few
d_call: TRBD2
cdr3_aa: CSVIAGGADTQYF
cdr3_nt: TGCAGCGTTATAGCGGGAGGGGCAGATACGCAGTATTTT

j_call: TRBJ2-6
v_call: TRBV24-1
clone_size: NA
d_call: NA
cdr3_aa: CATSLGGSGANVLTF
cdr3_nt: TGTGCCACCAGTCTAGGGGGCTCTGGGGCCAACGTCCTGACTTTC

j_call: TRBJ2-1
v_call: TRBV2
clone_size: NA
d_call: TRBD2
cdr3_aa: CARQIGSGSLTYNEQFF
cdr3_nt: TGTGCCCGCCAGATAGGTAGCGGGAGCCTCACCTACAATGAGCAGTTCTTC

j_call: TRBJ2-1
v_call: TRBV10-3
clone_size: NA
d_call: NA
cdr3_aa: CAISEGGPKSEQFF
cdr3_nt: TGTGCCATCAGTGAAGGTGGGCCCAAGAGTGAGCAGTTCTTC

j_call: TRBJ2-3
v_call: TRBV10-2
clone_size: NA
d_call: NA
cdr3_aa: CASSESYPPGDTQYF
cdr3_nt: TGCGCCAGCAGTGAGTCTTACCCCCCCGGAGATACGCAGTATTTT

j_call: TRBJ2-1
v_call: TRBV6-2/TRBV6-3
clone_size: NA
d_call: TRBD2
cdr3_aa: CASSTRTSGSFYNEQFF
cdr3_nt: TGTGCCAGCAGCACCCGGACTAGCGGGAGTTTCTACAATGAGCAGTTCTTC

j_call: TRBJ1-5
v_call: TRBV19
clone_size: NA
d_call: TRBD1
cdr3_aa: CASRDRGAQPQHF
cdr3_nt: TGTGCCAGCCGTGACAGGGGGGCCCAGCCCCAGCATTTT

j_call: TRBJ1-2
v_call: TRBV7-8
clone_size: NA
d_call: NA
cdr3_aa: CASSLAARQGTNYGYTF
cdr3_nt: TGTGCCAGCAGCTTAGCGGCCCGGCAGGGCACTAACTATGGCTACACCTTC

j_call: TRBJ1-2
v_call: TRBV7-9
clone_size: NA
d_call: NA
cdr3_aa: CASSWDTANYGYTF
cdr3_nt: TGTGCCAGCAGTTGGGACACGGCTAACTATGGCTACACCTTC

j_call: TRBJ2-3
v_call: TRBV9
clone_size: NA
d_call: NA
cdr3_aa: CASSVDSGGGTDTQYF
cdr3_nt: TGTGCCAGCAGCGTAGATAGTGGCGGGGGCACAGATACGCAGTATTTT

j_call: TRBJ2-3
v_call: TRBV10-1
clone_size: NA
d_call: NA
cdr3_aa: CASSRGLAADTQYF
cdr3_nt: TGCGCCAGCAGTAGAGGGCTAGCAGCAGATACGCAGTATTTT

j_call: TRBJ1-2
v_call: TRBV30
clone_size: NA
d_call: TRBD1
cdr3_aa: CAYTRTGRYGYTF
cdr3_nt: TGTGCCTACACCAGGACAGGGAGGTATGGCTACACCTTC

j_call: TRBJ2-4
v_call: TRBV27
clone_size: NA
d_call: NA
cdr3_aa: CASSWRVSRSGSKNIQYF
cdr3_nt: TGTGCCAGCAGCTGGAGGGTCAGTAGGTCGGGGTCCAAAAACATTCAGTACTTC

j_call: TRBJ2-7
v_call: TRBV30
clone_size: NA
d_call: NA
cdr3_aa: CAWNRDSPSYEQYF
cdr3_nt: TGTGCCTGGAACCGGGACTCCCCCTCCTACGAGCAGTACTTC

j_call: TRBJ1-1
v_call: TRBV12-3/TRBV12-4
clone_size: NA
d_call: NA
cdr3_aa: CASSSGVGAEAFF
cdr3_nt: TGTGCCAGCAGTTCCGGGGTCGGGGCTGAAGCTTTCTTT

j_call: TRBJ2-3
v_call: TRBV6-4
clone_size: NA
d_call: TRBD1
cdr3_aa: CASSVDRQGTDTQYF
cdr3_nt: TGTGCCAGCAGTGTGGACAGGCAAGGCACAGATACGCAGTATTTT

j_call: TRBJ1-2
v_call: TRBV28
clone_size: NA
d_call: NA
cdr3_aa: CASGGTSYGYTF
cdr3_nt: TGTGCCAGCGGGGGGACGAGCTATGGCTACACCTTC

j_call: TRBJ2-7
v_call: TRBV29-1
clone_size: once
d_call: NA
cdr3_aa: CSVEESYEQYF
cdr3_nt: TGCAGCGTTGAGGAGTCCTACGAGCAGTACTTC

j_call: TRBJ1-1
v_call: TRBV2
clone_size: NA
d_call: TRBD1
cdr3_aa: CASSDRTGGSFEAFF
cdr3_nt: TGTGCCAGCAGTGATCGGACAGGGGGGTCCTTTGAAGCTTTCTTT

j_call: TRBJ1-5
v_call: TRBV19
clone_size: few
d_call: NA
cdr3_aa: CASSVAGQKNQPQHF
cdr3_nt: TGTGCCAGTAGTGTAGCTGGACAGAAAAATCAGCCCCAGCATTTT

j_call: TRBJ2-1
v_call: TRBV24-1
clone_size: NA
d_call: TRBD1
cdr3_aa: CATRGDSRYNEQFF
cdr3_nt: TGTGCCACCAGGGGGGACAGTAGATACAATGAGCAGTTCTTC

j_call: TRBJ2-7
v_call: TRBV29-1
clone_size: once
d_call: NA
cdr3_aa: CSGIQGGAYEQYF
cdr3_nt: TGCAGCGGGATACAGGGGGGGGCCTACGAGCAGTACTTC

j_call: TRBJ1-4
v_call: TRBV4-1
clone_size: NA
d_call: TRBD1
cdr3_aa: CASSRDRTNEKLFF
cdr3_nt: TGCGCCAGCAGCCGGGACAGGACAAATGAAAAACTGTTTTTT

j_call: TRBJ2-4
v_call: TRBV6-2/TRBV6-3
clone_size: once
d_call: NA
cdr3_aa: CASSYDALFRSRLAKNIQYF
cdr3_nt: TGTGCCAGCAGTTACGACGCGCTTTTTAGGTCCAGACTCGCCAAAAACATTCAGTACTTC

j_call: TRBJ2-1
v_call: TRBV10-3
clone_size: NA
d_call: TRBD1
cdr3_aa: CAISEGQGQVDEQFF
cdr3_nt: TGTGCCATCAGTGAGGGACAGGGTCAGGTCGATGAGCAGTTCTTC

j_call: TRBJ1-6
v_call: TRBV5-1
clone_size: NA
d_call: NA
cdr3_aa: CASSLRSGGTSPLHF
cdr3_nt: TGCGCCAGCAGCTTGAGGTCTGGCGGAACTTCTCCCCTCCACTTT

j_call: TRBJ1-6
v_call: TRBV6-5
clone_size: NA
d_call: NA
cdr3_aa: CASSQQTLGGSPLHF
cdr3_nt: TGTGCCAGCAGCCAACAGACCCTTGGTGGTTCACCCCTCCACTTT

j_call: TRBJ2-3
v_call: TRBV7-9
clone_size: NA
d_call: NA
cdr3_aa: CASSLEREPPTDTQYF
cdr3_nt: TGTGCCAGCAGCTTAGAAAGGGAGCCCCCCACAGATACGCAGTATTTT

j_call: TRBJ1-2
v_call: TRBV6-6
clone_size: NA
d_call: TRBD1
cdr3_aa: CASSYRDRGLPRMYTF
cdr3_nt: TGTGCCAGCAGTTACCGTGACAGGGGGCTACCGCGGATGTACACCTTC

j_call: TRBJ1-4
v_call: TRBV7-2
clone_size: NA
d_call: NA
cdr3_aa: CASSPRGGGEKLFF
cdr3_nt: TGTGCCAGCAGCCCCCGGGGGGGTGGAGAAAAACTGTTTTTT

j_call: TRBJ1-2
v_call: TRBV27
clone_size: once
d_call: NA
cdr3_aa: CASSKGGGNGYTF
cdr3_nt: TGTGCCAGCAGTAAAGGGGGGGGAAATGGCTACACCTTC

j_call: TRBJ1-4
v_call: TRBV9
clone_size: NA
d_call: NA
cdr3_aa: CASSVGGVLESEKLFF
cdr3_nt: TGTGCCAGCAGCGTAGGGGGGGTTCTAGAGAGTGAAAAACTGTTTTTT

j_call: TRBJ1-4
v_call: TRBV9
clone_size: NA
d_call: TRBD1
cdr3_aa: CASSGRPGTGLEKLFF
cdr3_nt: TGTGCCAGCAGCGGAAGGCCCGGGACAGGTCTAGAAAAACTGTTTTTT

j_call: TRBJ1-5
v_call: TRBV6-6
clone_size: once
d_call: NA
cdr3_aa: CASSPHGGANSNQPQHF
cdr3_nt: TGTGCCAGCAGTCCACATGGGGGCGCTAATAGCAATCAGCCCCAGCATTTT

j_call: TRBJ2-7
v_call: TRBV29-1
clone_size: NA
d_call: NA
cdr3_aa: CSVQTTTYEQYF
cdr3_nt: TGCAGCGTCCAAACTACGACCTACGAGCAGTACTTC

j_call: TRBJ1-3
v_call: TRBV19
clone_size: NA
d_call: TRBD1
cdr3_aa: CASTQGRNTIYF
cdr3_nt: TGTGCCAGTACACAGGGGCGAAACACCATATATTTT

j_call: TRBJ2-7
v_call: TRBV12-3/TRBV12-4
clone_size: NA
d_call: TRBD1
cdr3_aa: CASSRQGQREQYF
cdr3_nt: TGTGCCAGCAGTCGACAGGGCCAACGGGAGCAGTACTTC

j_call: TRBJ1-5
v_call: TRBV5-1
clone_size: NA
d_call: TRBD1
cdr3_aa: CASSIGTGPNQPQHF
cdr3_nt: TGCGCCAGCAGCATCGGGACAGGGCCCAATCAGCCCCAGCATTTT

j_call: TRBJ1-1
v_call: TRBV5-4
clone_size: NA
d_call: TRBD1
cdr3_aa: CASSLDRDRATEAFF
cdr3_nt: TGTGCCAGCAGCTTGGACCGGGACAGGGCTACTGAAGCTTTCTTT

j_call: TRBJ1-1
v_call: TRBV29-1
clone_size: NA
d_call: NA
cdr3_aa: CSALQGRVTEAFF
cdr3_nt: TGCAGCGCTCTACAGGGTAGGGTCACTGAAGCTTTCTTT